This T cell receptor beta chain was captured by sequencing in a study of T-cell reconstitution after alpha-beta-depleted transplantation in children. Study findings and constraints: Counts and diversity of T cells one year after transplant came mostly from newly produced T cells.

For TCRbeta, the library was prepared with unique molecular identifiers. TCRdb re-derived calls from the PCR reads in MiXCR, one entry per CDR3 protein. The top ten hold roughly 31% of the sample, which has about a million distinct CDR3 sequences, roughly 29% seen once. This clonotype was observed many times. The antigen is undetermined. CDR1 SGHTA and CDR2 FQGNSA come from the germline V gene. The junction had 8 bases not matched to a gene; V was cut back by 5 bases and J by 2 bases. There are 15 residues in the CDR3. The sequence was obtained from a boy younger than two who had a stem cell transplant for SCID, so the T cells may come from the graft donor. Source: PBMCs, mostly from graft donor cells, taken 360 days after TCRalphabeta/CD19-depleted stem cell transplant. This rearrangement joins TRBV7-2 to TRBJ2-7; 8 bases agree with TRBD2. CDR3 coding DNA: TGTGCCAGCAGCCTTCGGGGGGGCTACGCCTACGAGCAGTACTTC. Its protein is CASSLRGGYAYEQYF.